Listed below are T cell receptor beta chains from one sample, sequenced in a study of cytomegalovirus exposure and HLA in healthy donors. TCRdb's table, derived via immunoSEQ multiplex PCR, lists solely in-frame clones and lacks some. The data show approximately 100,000 clones, around two thirds seen once. The sequenced sample consisted of PBMCs. These receptors were collected from a young man in good health and CMV-seropositive. The CDR3 runs from the conserved cysteine through the conserved F or W. The D gene is left open where the match is weak. Clone size appears in some rows only: once, few, many, or a class for an expanded clone.

D	J	size	V	DNA	CDR3
-	TRBJ2-7	few	TRBV11-3	TGTGCCAGCAGCTTATTCGGGACTGGCTCCTACGAGCAGTACTTC	CASSLFGTGSYEQYF
TRBD1	TRBJ2-3	-	TRBV7-2	TGTGCCAGCAGCTTGGTTGTGACAGGGGCCGGCGATACGCAGTATTTT	CASSLVVTGAGDTQYF
TRBD1	TRBJ2-4	few	TRBV5-6	TGTGCCAGCAGCTTGGGACAGGGGAAAAACATTCAGTACTTC	CASSLGQGKNIQYF
-	TRBJ1-1	-	TRBV21-1	TGTGCCAGCAGCAAAGGGAGGGGGCTTAACCACACTGAAGCTTTCTTT	CASSKGRGLNHTEAFF
TRBD1	TRBJ2-5	-	TRBV5-1	TGCGCCAGTAGGACAGGGGCCCAAGAGACCCAGTACTTC	CASRTGAQETQYF
TRBD1	TRBJ2-5	-	TRBV19	TGTGCCAGTAGGGGGACAGGGGGCGGGGAGACCCAGTACTTC	CASRGTGGGETQYF
-	TRBJ2-5	-	TRBV30	TGTGCCTGGAGTGTATTCGTAGAGACCCAGTACTTC	CAWSVFVETQYF
TRBD2	TRBJ2-7	few	TRBV5-1	TGCGCCAGCAGCCCGCGGGGGGGGTTCGGCGAGCAGTACTTC	CASSPRGGFGEQYF
-	TRBJ2-5	-	TRBV11-3	TGTGCCACCTCAGGGGTGGGGGGGCAAGAGACCCAGTACTTC	CATSGVGGQETQYF
-	TRBJ1-2	-	TRBV20-1	TGCAGTGCTAGAGATGCTAAGGGCTACACCTTC	CSARDAKGYTF
-	TRBJ2-4	few	TRBV6-5	TGTGCCAGCAGATCTCCGAGTAAAAACATTCAGTACTTC	CASRSPSKNIQYF
-	TRBJ2-5	-	TRBV5-6	TGTGCCAGCAGCTTGGGTTTCCAGGAAAAAGAGACCCAGTACTTC	CASSLGFQEKETQYF
-	TRBJ2-7	-	TRBV5-6	TGTGCCAGCAGCATTACAGGGGGGGACGAGCAGTACTTC	CASSITGGDEQYF
TRBD1	TRBJ2-7	few	TRBV10-3	TGTGCCATCAGTGAGGGGACAGAAAACTACGAGCAGTACTTC	CAISEGTENYEQYF
-	TRBJ2-3	few	TRBV7-9	TGTGCCAGCAGCTTAGTGTTACACCTTAGCGGCGCTAGCACAGATACGCAGTATTTT	CASSLVLHLSGASTDTQYF
-	TRBJ1-5	-	TRBV4-1	TGCGCCAGCAGCCAAGATATTTCCCCGAGTCAGCCCCAGCATTTT	CASSQDISPSQPQHF
-	TRBJ1-2	-	TRBV30	TGTGCCTACCAAGGGGCCATCTATGGCTACACCTTC	CAYQGAIYGYTF
-	TRBJ1-2	-	TRBV27	TGTGCCAGCAGTCCAACCTTAGGACTTAACTATGGCTACACCTTC	CASSPTLGLNYGYTF
-	TRBJ2-7	-	TRBV5-1	TGCGCCAGCAGCACCAATCAGGAGCAGTACTTC	CASSTNQEQYF
-	TRBJ2-7	-	TRBV6-5	TGTGCCAGCAGTTACCGGACTGTCCCGGACGAGCAGTACTTC	CASSYRTVPDEQYF
-	TRBJ1-1	-	TRBV11-1	TGTGCCAGCAGCGCTCCCCGGGGGAACACTGAAGCTTTCTTT	CASSAPRGNTEAFF
-	TRBJ1-1	-	TRBV29-1	TGCAGCGTTGCCAGGATCCTCCTGAACACTGAAGCTTTCTTT	CSVARILLNTEAFF
-	TRBJ2-7	-	TRBV5-4	TGTGCCAGCAGCTTAACAGGACCGTCCTACGAGCAGTACTTC	CASSLTGPSYEQYF
-	TRBJ2-7	few	TRBV6-5	TGTGCCAGCGGCTATCTCAGGGGCCATACCTACGAGCAGTACTTC	CASGYLRGHTYEQYF
-	TRBJ1-2	-	TRBV29-1	TGCAGCGTTGGGCGACGGGACTATGGCTACACCTTC	CSVGRRDYGYTF
-	TRBJ1-3	-	TRBV7-9	TGTGCCAGCAGCTTACAGGGGCAAGCTGGAAACACCATATATTTT	CASSLQGQAGNTIYF
-	TRBJ1-5	-	TRBV6-1	TGTGCCAGCAGTGACCAAGGAGGGCTTAGCAATCAGCCCCAGCATTTT	CASSDQGGLSNQPQHF
TRBD1	TRBJ1-2	-	TRBV19	TGTGCCAGTAGTTCCCTCGCGACAGGGGGCAACTATGGCTACACCTTC	CASSSLATGGNYGYTF
-	TRBJ2-3	-	TRBV5-1	TGCGCCAGCAGCATCGGACAGTTTCCTAGCACAGATACGCAGTATTTT	CASSIGQFPSTDTQYF
-	TRBJ1-4	-	TRBV10-3	TGTGCCATCAGTGAGTCCATGAGACAGGCGGGTGAAAAACTGTTTTTT	CAISESMRQAGEKLFF
TRBD1	TRBJ2-7	-	TRBV18	TGTGCCAGCTCACCAGAGGGACAGGGCTACGAGCAGTACTTC	CASSPEGQGYEQYF
-	TRBJ1-1	-	TRBV7-2	TGTGCCAGCAGCTTCCAAACGGAGGTCGGAGCTTTCTTT	CASSFQTEVGAFF
-	TRBJ1-2	-	TRBV7-2	TGTGCCAGCAGCTCCTCGCAGTCCCTTCTCAACTATGGCTACACCTTC	CASSSSQSLLNYGYTF